The 10 T cell receptor beta chains presented below share a single source sample, sequenced in a study of metastatic and nonmetastatic thyroid tumors. TCRdb re-called the PCR reads via MiXCR. In the table there are 50,000 or so clones, approximately 20% of which are singletons. Each patient came to thyroid surgery without any prior treatment (of any kind). Sequences were obtained from blood. These receptors were obtained from a male donor with papillary thyroid cancer or a benign thyroid nodule (not recorded which). Some clones in this sample may be carry-over from other donors' samples.

This clone turned up a few times. V is TRBV6-5 and J is TRBJ2-3; TRBD1 is a possible D gene (6 bases). The germline V gene has CDR1 MNHEY and CDR2 SVGAGI. The CDR3 loop spans 14 amino acids. V lost 5 bases and J 5 bases, leaving 14 bases between the germline ends. DNA for the CDR3: TGTGCCAGCAGTGCCTCGAAGGGGGTAGATACGCAGTATTTT. Protein product: CASSASKGVDTQYF.

This clone was detected many times. This rearrangement joins TRBV7-2 to TRBJ2-7; 8 bases line up with TRBD2. The V gene end was trimmed by 4 bases and the J gene end by 4 bases; junction bases not matched to a gene: 6. Looked up from germline, CDR1 is SGHTA and CDR2 is FQGNSA. The CDR3 contains 14 residues. CDR3 in amino acids: CASSSSGGSYEQYF. CDR3 nucleotide sequence: TGTGCCAGCAGCTCCTCGGGGGGGAGTTACGAGCAGTACTTC.

This clone was counted at least ten times. The chain has TRBV6-1 and TRBJ2-5; D ambiguous. Trimming stripped 8 bases from V and 5 bases from J, with 15 bases between. CDR1 and CDR2 (germline): MNHNS, SASEGT. The length of the CDR3 is 13 residues. CDR3 bases: TGTGCCAGCTCCAGGCGACGAAGGGAGACCCAGTACTTC. Protein sequence: CASSRRRRETQYF.

The chain couples TRBV4-3 to TRBJ2-3; 7 bases agree with TRBD1. V lost 8 bases, J lost 2 bases, and 7 bases stayed unmatched. Germline CDR1 LGHNA, CDR2 YSLEER. This CDR3 contains 14 residues. CDR3 DNA sequence: TGCGCCAGCGGCTCCGGGACAGACACAGATACGCAGTATTTT. Its translation is CASGSGTDTDTQYF.

V is TRBV7-2 and J is TRBJ1-2; no reliable D call. Germline values: CDR1 SGHTA, CDR2 FQGNSA. The length of the CDR3 is 14 residues. Deletions cut 5 bases from V and 6 bases from J, with 16 bases between. CDR3 bases: TGTGCCAGCAGCCCGAGGGCTGAAGCGGATGGCTACACCTTC. Protein product: CASSPRAEADGYTF.

The V call is TRBV4-3, the J call TRBJ2-1; tentatively, D is TRBD1 (5 bases). The CDR3 is 13 amino acids. Germline V gives CDR1 LGHNA, CDR2 YSLEER. V was shortened by 1 base and J by 6 bases, with 7 bases between the two germline ends. CDR3 sequence (DNA): TGCGCCAGCAGCCAAGGGACACTCAATGAGCAGTTCTTC. This sequence encodes CASSQGTLNEQFF.

This clone was detected only a few times. This may come from a read error, since a much larger clone is one base off. The gene calls are TRBV6-2 or TRBV6-3 and TRBJ2-1, with TRBD2 matching 13 bases. CDR1 and CDR2 from the germline V gene are MNHEY and SVGEGT. The CDR3 loop spans 16 amino acids. Trimming took 6 bases from V and 8 from J; bases not matched to a gene: 10. This CDR3 is CASSQYATSGGDEQFF. Here the CDR3 DNA reads TGTGCCAGCAGCCAATACGCCACTAGCGGGGGGGATGAGCAGTTCTTC.

This clone was detected many times. J is TRBJ2-1 and V is TRBV28; TRBD2 agrees at 8 bases. V was pared by 5 bases and J by 1 base, with 10 bases of the junction left unmatched. The CDR3 sequence is 17 residues long. Germline CDR1 reads MDHEN; CDR2 reads SYDVKM. CDR3 region: CASSPSSGGRSYNEQFF. CDR3 nucleotide sequence: TGTGCCAGCAGTCCCTCAAGCGGGGGCAGGTCCTACAATGAGCAGTTCTTC.

By its share, this clone is medium-sized. The V call is TRBV24-1, the J call TRBJ1-2; TRBD1 is a possible D gene (6 bases). This CDR3 has 15 residues. V was clipped by 1 base and J by 4 bases, with 12 bases between them. Germline assignment: CDR1 KGHDR and CDR2 SFDVKD. In DNA, the CDR3 is TGTGCCACCAGTGATTTCAGGGGCGCATCCTATGGCTACACCTTC. Residues: CATSDFRGASYGYTF.

This clone has a count of ten or more. The chain uses TRBV3-1 and TRBJ1-1, with a weak D call TRBD1 (5 bases). The V end lost 5 bases, the J end lost 4 bases, and 11 bases lay between the germline ends. CDR3 length: 13 amino acids. Per germline, CDR1 LGHDT and CDR2 YNNKEL (reference sequence). The DNA of the CDR3 is TGTGCCAGCAGCTTCGGGAGGGGCACTGAAGCTTTCTTT. Translating it yields CASSFGRGTEAFF.